What follows are 2 T cell receptor beta chains derived from one specimen sequenced in a study of shared clonotypes between healthy human individuals. The method was immunoSEQ multiplex PCR; TCRdb's version includes in-frame clones alone and lacks a portion of them. Of around 2,100,000 clones listed, roughly 95% are singletons. Naive CD8 cells lacked CD45RO, underwent positive selection for CCR7 and left out terminally differentiated effector memory CD45RA+ cells. Specimen: naive CD8+ T cells sorted from blood. These receptors originate from a young man in good health.

The rearrangement links TRBV19 to TRBJ1-2, with unresolved D. Trimming took off 5 bases at V and 2 bases at J, with 12 bases between the two ends. CDR1 and CDR2 from the germline V gene are LNHDA and SQIVND (reference sequence). The CDR3 runs 14 residues. For the CDR3, the DNA is TGTGCCAGTAGTTCTCGAGATACGAACTATGGCTACACCTTC. It codes for CASSSRDTNYGYTF.

The chain recombines TRBV13 with TRBJ2-7; D is unclear. Germline CDR1 and CDR2: PRHDT and FYEKMQ (reference sequence). Trimming cost V 2 bases and J 3 bases, with 14 bases left between them. This CDR3 region has 15 residues. The chain's CDR3 is CASSLSSEMIYEQYF. The CDR3 nucleotides read TGTGCCAGCAGCTTATCTTCCGAGATGATCTACGAGCAGTACTTC. Full variable domain (missing parts from reference TRBV13 and TRBJ2-7): AAGVIQSPRHLIKEKRETATLKCYPIPRHDTVYWYQQGPGQDPQFLISFYEKMQSDKGSIPDRFSAQQFSDYHSELNMSSLELGDSALYFCASSLSSEMIYEQYFGPGTRLTVT.